Below are 24 T cell receptor beta chains sequenced from a single sample in a study of human T cells and chemical hapten exposure. MiXCR, run by TCRdb on the RACE reads, gives a single entry per CDR3 protein. The data hold around 350,000 distinct CDR3 sequences, with approximately 5.8% observed a single time. Time point denoted: pre-sensitization, week 0. Treatment noted: therapeutic diphenylcyclopropenone sensitization with weekly scalp DPC. Sequencing used whole blood, obtained in connection with sensitization to the hapten diphenylcyclopropenone (DPC). These receptors were taken from a woman between 18 and 29 years old with alopecia areata. Some clones in this sample may be carry-over from other donors' samples.

This clonotype has a handful of counts. This chain connects TRBV6-2 or TRBV6-3 to TRBJ1-1; no clear D. The V end lost 1 base, the J end lost 4 bases, and 10 bases lay between the germline ends. CDR3 length equals 14 residues. CDR1 and CDR2 (germline): MNHEY, SVGEGT. The CDR3 here is CASSYWLWATEAFF. CDR3 DNA: TGTGCCAGCAGTTACTGGTTGTGGGCCACTGAAGCTTTCTTT.

This clonotype was found many times. This chain joins TRBV2 and TRBJ1-5; D remains ambiguous. Germline CDR1 SNHLY, CDR2 FYNNEI. The CDR3 contains 14 residues. V dropped 2 bases and J dropped 6 bases, with 11 bases sitting between them. This chain's CDR3 is CASSERHVGQPQHF. The CDR3 DNA sequence: TGTGCCAGCAGTGAACGACACGTTGGTCAGCCCCAGCATTTT.

This clonotype has only a few counts. This sequence joins TRBV9 and TRBJ1-3; 7 bases are shared with TRBD1. Germline CDR1 reads SGDLS; CDR2 reads YYNGEE. The junction had 12 bases not matched to a gene; V was cut back by 3 bases and J by 0 bases. There are 18 residues in the CDR3. The CDR3 DNA reads TGTGCCAGCAGCGCTGTATTTGGACAGGCTGGCTCTGGAAACACCATATATTTT. Protein: CASSAVFGQAGSGNTIYF.

This clonotype was counted many times. The chain links TRBV20-1 to TRBJ2-7, with 9 bases that match TRBD2. V shed 0 bases, J shed 3 bases, and the junction held 6 bases outside the gene matches. The CDR3 sequence is 15 residues long. Germline loops: CDR1 DFQATT, CDR2 SNEGSKA (reference sequence). CDR3: CSARDILAGNYEQYF. The CDR3 DNA sequence: TGCAGTGCTAGAGATATCCTAGCGGGGAACTACGAGCAGTACTTC.

This clonotype was detected ten times or more. The CDR3: CASSQAGTMIYNEQFF. The CDR3 coding sequence is TGTGCCAGCAGCCAGGCCGGGACTATGATTTACAATGAGCAGTTCTTC. The V call is TRBV4-2, the J call TRBJ2-1; 7 bases agree with TRBD2. The CDR3 has 16 residues. Germline trimming cut 3 bases from V and 4 bases from J; bases unmatched to any gene: 9. Per germline, CDR1 LGHNA and CDR2 YNFKEQ.

The chain is built from TRBV7-2 and TRBJ2-7; 8 nucleotides match TRBD2. Per the germline V gene, CDR1 is SGHTA and CDR2 is FQGNSA. V trimming: 4 bases; J trimming: 6 bases; junction bases outside the gene matches: 8. This CDR3 region has 14 residues. In DNA, the CDR3 is TGTGCCAGCAGCTCCGCCTGGACTAGCCGCGAGCAGTACTTC. Translating gives CASSSAWTSREQYF.

This clonotype has only a few counts. This sequence joins TRBV7-8 and TRBJ2-1, with TRBD1 identical over 8 bases. After removal of 1 base from V and 0 bases from J, the junction contained 5 bases not matched to a gene. Germline-derived CDR1 and CDR2 are SGHVS and FQNEAQ. The CDR3 spans 17 residues. Written as DNA, the CDR3 is TGTGCCAGCAGCTTAGGACAGGGGACCTTCTCCTACAATGAGCAGTTCTTC. It yields the protein CASSLGQGTFSYNEQFF.

The chain is built from TRBV28 and TRBJ2-1; D possibly corresponds to TRBD2 (5 bases). The CDR3 extends over 14 amino acids. Between the trimmed V and J ends, which lost 4 bases and 7 bases, there was a span of 14 bases. Per the germline V gene, CDR1 is MDHEN and CDR2 is SYDVKM. The CDR3 protein is CASSSPTWRNEQFF. The CDR3 DNA sequence: TGTGCCAGCAGTTCCCCCACTTGGAGGAATGAGCAGTTCTTC.

The chain links TRBV6-1 to TRBJ1-1; D is ambiguous. CDR3 length: 18 residues. Trimming removed 7 bases from V and 4 bases from J, with 28 bases in between. Germline V gene sequence: CDR1 MNHNS, CDR2 SASEGT. CDR3 DNA sequence: TGTGCCAGCAAGAAGGCGACTCGCCCCCGGGGAATTAGCACTGAAGCTTTCTTT. It specifies CASKKATRPRGISTEAFF.

There are many counts of this clonotype. The chain recombines TRBV6-5 with TRBJ2-6; no clear D gene. V lost 2 bases to trimming and J lost 1 base, with 6 bases between them. The V gene's germline CDR1 is MNHEY and CDR2 SVGAGI. The CDR3 spans 15 residues. The CDR3 region has the DNA TGTGCCAGCAGTTACAGGCAATCTGGGGCCAACGTCCTGACTTTC. Its translation is CASSYRQSGANVLTF.

The chain has TRBV7-2 and TRBJ2-7; TRBD1 aligns across 7 bases. This CDR3 has 14 amino acids. V was pared by 5 bases and J by 2 bases, with 6 bases of the junction left unmatched. Germline-derived CDR1 and CDR2 are SGHTA and FQGNSA. CDR3 residues: CASSLWTGTYEQYF. In DNA form, the CDR3 reads TGTGCCAGCAGCCTCTGGACAGGCACCTACGAGCAGTACTTC.

In this sample, this clonotype turned up a few times. The chain uses TRBV6-4 and TRBJ2-3; D is uncertain. The CDR3 contains 13 residues. V shed 3 bases and J shed 5 bases, with 9 bases lying between them. The germline gives CDR1 MRHNA, CDR2 SNTAGT. The CDR3 DNA follows: TGTGCCAGCAGTGAGGGTCGAGTAGATACGCAGTATTTT. Translation gives CASSEGRVDTQYF.

This clonotype was seen ten or more times. The J gene is TRBJ2-3, the V gene TRBV4-2; D unresolved. The V end lost 0 bases, the J end lost 6 bases, and 4 bases lay between the germline ends. The CDR3 length is 12 residues. Germline CDR1 and CDR2: LGHNA and YNFKEQ. The CDR3 loop reads CASSQDEDTQYF. CDR3 sequence (DNA): TGTGCCAGCAGCCAAGACGAGGATACGCAGTATTTT.

The V call is TRBV11-1, the J call TRBJ2-6, with no clear D. CDR3 length: 18 residues. Deletions cut 5 bases from V and 1 base from J, with 18 bases between. Germline CDR1 SGHAT, CDR2 FQDESV (reference sequence). The CDR3 reads CASSPQVGFQSGANVLTF. CDR3 coding DNA: TGTGCCAGCAGCCCCCAAGTAGGCTTCCAATCTGGGGCCAACGTCCTGACTTTC.

In regard to this clonotype: Compared with germline, one end of the junction differs, possibly owing to a read error. The chain uses TRBV7-7 and TRBJ2-3, with 10 nucleotides matching TRBD1. This CDR3 contains 15 residues. Germline-derived CDR1 and CDR2 are SSHAT and FNYEAQ (reference sequence). In nucleotides, the CDR3 is TGTGCTAGCAGCTTACAGGGACAGGGGCCAGATACGCAGTATTTT. Translating gives CASSLQGQGPDTQYF.

The chain is built from TRBV6-1 and TRBJ1-2, with a possible D match to TRBD1 (5 bases). Germline CDR1 reads MNHNS; CDR2 reads SASEGT. The CDR3 spans 14 residues. V lost 10 bases to trimming and J lost 0 bases, with 15 bases between them. The CDR3 is CAIVRVSTNYGYTF. DNA for the CDR3: TGTGCCATCGTCAGGGTCTCGACTAACTATGGCTACACCTTC.

About this clonotype itself: Likely a read error: the CDR3 ends without its conserved phenylalanine or tryptophan. The V and J genes are TRBV5-1 and TRBJ1-2, with D possibly matching TRBD1 (5 bases). CDR1 is SGHRS and CDR2 is YFSETQ in the germline V gene. V shed 4 bases and J shed 0 bases, with 16 bases lying between them. CDR3 size: 16 residues. CDR3 nucleotide sequence: TGCGCCAGCAGCCCTACGACAGCCTCTGCTAACTATGGCTACACCCTC. Translation gives CASSPTTASANYGYTL.

This clonotype was counted at least ten times. The gene calls are TRBV10-3 and TRBJ2-7; 9 positions agree with TRBD1. Germline V gene lookup returns CDR1 ENHRY and CDR2 SYGVKD. The CDR3 loop spans 14 amino acids. The V and J ends lost 3 bases and 5 bases, in that order; junction bases with no gene match: 5. CDR3 protein: CAISDLTGGNEQYF. The CDR3 nucleotides read TGTGCCATCAGTGACCTGACAGGGGGTAACGAGCAGTACTTC.

This clonotype was counted many times. This may be a read error: a much more frequent sequence differs by one nucleotide. The chain has TRBV10-3 and TRBJ1-2, with D hard to call. Germline V gene sequence: CDR1 ENHRY, CDR2 SYGVKD. Between the trimmed V and J ends, which lost 0 bases and 6 bases, there was a span of 5 bases. The CDR3 runs to 12 residues. The CDR3 region has the DNA TGTGCCATCAGTGAGTCGGGGAATGGCTACACCTTC. This sequence encodes CAISESGNGYTF.

This clonotype occurred many times. The genes are TRBV19 and TRBJ2-5, with D possibly TRBD2 on 6 matching bases. The germline V gene has CDR1 LNHDA and CDR2 SQIVND (reference sequence). V shed 6 bases and J shed 4 bases, with 12 bases lying between them. The CDR3 extends over 13 amino acids. The CDR3 protein is CASSWTTRETQYF. The CDR3 nucleotides are TGTGCCAGTAGCTGGACTACCCGAGAGACCCAGTACTTC.

This clonotype was recorded a few times. The V and J genes are TRBV27 and TRBJ1-1; 8 bases map to TRBD1. The CDR3 runs to 15 residues. Germline V gene sequence: CDR1 MNHEY, CDR2 SMNVEV (reference sequence). V was pared by 4 bases and J by 6 bases, with 10 bases of the junction left unmatched. DNA for the CDR3: TGTGCCAGCAGTTCAGGACAGGGTTCAGGCGCTGAAGCTTTCTTT. It encodes CASSSGQGSGAEAFF.

There are a few counts of this clonotype. V gene TRBV3-1 combines with J gene TRBJ2-7; weak D call: TRBD2 (5 bases). Germline V gene lookup returns CDR1 LGHDT and CDR2 YNNKEL (reference sequence). CDR3 length: 13 amino acids. Trimming took off 4 bases at V and 0 bases at J, with 7 bases between the two ends. CDR3 coding DNA: TGTGCCAGCAGCCTCCGGGACTCCTACGAGCAGTACTTC. It encodes CASSLRDSYEQYF.

CDR3 DNA: TGTGCCAGCAGAGGACTAGCGGGGGGGCCGGAAGATACGCAGTATTTT. Translating it yields CASRGLAGGPEDTQYF. J is TRBJ2-3 and V is TRBV9; 15 bases line up with TRBD2. The V and J ends lost 5 bases and 5 bases, in that order; junction bases with no gene match: 6. The CDR3 loop spans 16 amino acids. Germline CDR1 reads SGDLS; CDR2 reads YYNGEE.

This clonotype has ten or more counts. This sequence joins TRBV12-3 or TRBV12-4 and TRBJ2-1; D not certain. V lost 2 bases, J lost 5 bases, and 13 bases lay in between. CDR3 length: 15 residues. CDR3 DNA sequence: TGTGCCAGCAGTTTATTTCGGACGGTCAACAATGAGCAGTTCTTC. Translating it yields CASSLFRTVNNEQFF.